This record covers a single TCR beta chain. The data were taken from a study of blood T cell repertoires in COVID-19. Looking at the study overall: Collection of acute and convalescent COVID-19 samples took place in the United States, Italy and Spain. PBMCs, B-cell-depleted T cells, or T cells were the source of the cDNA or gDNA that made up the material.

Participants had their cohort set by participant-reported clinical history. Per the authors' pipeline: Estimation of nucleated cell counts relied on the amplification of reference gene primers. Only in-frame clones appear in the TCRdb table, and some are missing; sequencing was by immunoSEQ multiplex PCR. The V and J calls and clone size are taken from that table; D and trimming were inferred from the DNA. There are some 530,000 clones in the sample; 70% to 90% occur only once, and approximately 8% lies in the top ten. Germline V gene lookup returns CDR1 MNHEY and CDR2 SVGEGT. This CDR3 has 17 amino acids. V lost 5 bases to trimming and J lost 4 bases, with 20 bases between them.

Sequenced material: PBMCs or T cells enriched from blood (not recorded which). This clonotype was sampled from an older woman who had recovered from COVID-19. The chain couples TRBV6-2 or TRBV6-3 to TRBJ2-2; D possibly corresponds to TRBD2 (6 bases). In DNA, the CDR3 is TGTGCCAGCAGTACCCCCGAAGTGTGGCGGGGCACCGGGGAGCTGTTTTTT. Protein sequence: CASSTPEVWRGTGELFF.